Below, 10 T cell receptor beta chains from the same sample are listed, as sequenced in a study of OX40 agonist ivuxolimab in advanced cancers. Only in-frame clones appear in the TCRdb table, and some are missing; sequencing was by immunoSEQ multiplex PCR. The profile covers about 90,000 clones, with just over 90% appearing a single time and 0.33% taken by the ten largest. This sample comprised CD4+ or CD8+ T cells sorted from blood, obtained in a trial of the OX40 agonist ivuxolimab. Source of these receptors: an adult with an advanced solid tumor such as melanoma, head and neck, liver or kidney cancer.

V usage is TRBV7-2 and J usage is TRBJ2-7; D gene uncertain. V was cut by 2 bases and J by 5 bases, with 13 bases left in between. Germline CDR1 reads SGHTA; CDR2 reads FQGNSA. CDR3 size: 14 residues. The CDR3 spells CASSLKTSGDEQYF. DNA for the CDR3: TGTGCCAGCAGCTTAAAGACAAGTGGGGACGAGCAGTACTTC.

V and J are TRBV5-1 and TRBJ2-7, with TRBD1 matching over 7 bases. The V gene's germline CDR1 is SGHRS and CDR2 YFSETQ. The CDR3 spans 14 residues. With V trimmed by 7 bases and J by 2 bases, 9 bases remained unmatched. The CDR3 DNA sequence: TGCGCCAGCCAGCGACAGGGTGGAGCCTACGAGCAGTACTTC. This translates into CASQRQGGAYEQYF.

This chain uses TRBV7-2 with TRBJ2-1; 7 positions match TRBD2. V was pared by 5 bases and J by 7 bases, with 5 bases of the junction left unmatched. CDR1 SGHTA and CDR2 FQGNSA come from the germline V gene. The CDR3 covers 13 residues. For the CDR3, the DNA is TGTGCCAGCAGCGCCCTACTAGCGAATGAGCAGTTCTTC. It specifies CASSALLANEQFF.

The chain is built from TRBV5-1 and TRBJ1-4; no firm D call. The length of the CDR3 is 14 residues. From germline, CDR1 is SGHRS and CDR2 YFSETQ. The V end lost 0 bases, the J end lost 0 bases, and 3 bases lay between the germline ends. CDR3 in DNA: TGCGCCAGCAGCTTGGGCGCAACTAATGAAAAACTGTTTTTT. As protein: CASSLGATNEKLFF.

The count of this clone is one. The chain combines TRBV6-5 with TRBJ2-1, with 8 bases fitting TRBD2. Germline-derived CDR1 and CDR2 are MNHEY and SVGAGI. CDR3 length equals 15 residues. V dropped 6 bases and J dropped 0; count of bases not matched to a gene: 4. The chain's CDR3 is CASRSSGSSYNEQFF. The CDR3 DNA is TGTGCCAGCAGGTCGAGCGGGAGCTCCTACAATGAGCAGTTCTTC.

The J gene is TRBJ2-4, the V gene TRBV27; D unclear. Trimming shortened V by 3 bases and J by 4 bases, and 13 bases separated the two germline ends. The CDR3 runs 15 residues. Germline V gene sequence: CDR1 MNHEY, CDR2 SMNVEV (reference sequence). CDR3 loop: CASSFVLDGKNIQYF. The CDR3 DNA reads TGTGCCAGCAGTTTTGTATTGGACGGTAAAAACATTCAGTACTTC.

This chain joins TRBV7-8 and TRBJ2-1, with 13 bases lining up with TRBD2. Per germline, CDR1 SGHVS and CDR2 FQNEAQ. The CDR3 has 16 residues. The trim removed 5 bases at V and 8 bases at J, leaving 9 bases unmatched. CDR3 coding DNA: TGTGCCAGCAGCGCCCCGGGACTAGCGGGATCATATGAGCAGTTCTTC. Translating gives CASSAPGLAGSYEQFF.

The rearrangement uses TRBV5-6 and TRBJ1-2; 7 bases are shared with TRBD1. With V trimmed by 3 bases and J by 5 bases, 4 bases remained unmatched. Per the germline V gene, CDR1 is SGHDT and CDR2 is YYEEEE. This CDR3 has 13 residues. For the CDR3, the DNA is TGTGCCAGCAGCTCGGGACAGACGTATGGCTACACCTTC. Translated, it gives CASSSGQTYGYTF.

This clone was recorded once. V is TRBV7-8 and J is TRBJ2-7, with D perhaps TRBD1 (6 bases). The germline V gene has CDR1 SGHVS and CDR2 FQNEAQ. V lost 2 bases to trimming and J lost 0 bases, with 11 bases between them. CDR3 size: 15 residues. CDR3 DNA sequence: TGTGCCAGCAGCTTATTGGACAGTGCCTCCTACGAGCAGTACTTC. It translates to CASSLLDSASYEQYF.

The chain combines TRBV5-1 with TRBJ2-2, with D perhaps matching TRBD1 (6 bases). The CDR3 consists of 13 residues. CDR1 SGHRS and CDR2 YFSETQ come from the germline V gene. V lost 3 bases and J lost 4, with 7 bases in between. CDR3 region: CASSSGVTGELFF. CDR3 DNA: TGCGCCAGCAGCTCAGGGGTCACCGGGGAGCTGTTTTTT.